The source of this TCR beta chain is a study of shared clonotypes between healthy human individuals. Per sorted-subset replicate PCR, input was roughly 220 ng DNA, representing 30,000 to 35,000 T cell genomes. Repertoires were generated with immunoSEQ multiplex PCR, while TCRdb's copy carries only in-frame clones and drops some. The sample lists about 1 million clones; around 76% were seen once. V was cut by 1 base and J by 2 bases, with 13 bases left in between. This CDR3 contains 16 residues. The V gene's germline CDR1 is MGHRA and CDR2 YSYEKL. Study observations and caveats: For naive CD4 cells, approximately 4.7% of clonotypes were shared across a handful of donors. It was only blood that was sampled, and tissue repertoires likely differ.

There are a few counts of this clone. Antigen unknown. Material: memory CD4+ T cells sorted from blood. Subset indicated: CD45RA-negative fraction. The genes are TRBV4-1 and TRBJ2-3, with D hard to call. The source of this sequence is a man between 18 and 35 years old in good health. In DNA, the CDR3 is TGCGCCAGCAGCCAAGGTAATGGAGCGTTCACAGATACGCAGTATTTT. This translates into CASSQGNGAFTDTQYF.